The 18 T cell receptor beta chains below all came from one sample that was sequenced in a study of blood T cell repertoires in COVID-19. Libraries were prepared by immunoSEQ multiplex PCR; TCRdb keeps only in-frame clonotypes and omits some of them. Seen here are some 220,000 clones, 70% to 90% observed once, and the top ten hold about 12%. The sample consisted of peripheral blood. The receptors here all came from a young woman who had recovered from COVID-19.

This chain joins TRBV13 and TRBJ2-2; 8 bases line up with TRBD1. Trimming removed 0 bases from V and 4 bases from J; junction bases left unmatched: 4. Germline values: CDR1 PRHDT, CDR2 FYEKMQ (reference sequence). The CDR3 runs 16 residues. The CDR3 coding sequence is TGTGCCAGCAGCTTAGGGACAGGGGATAGCACCGGGGAGCTGTTTTTT. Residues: CASSLGTGDSTGELFF.

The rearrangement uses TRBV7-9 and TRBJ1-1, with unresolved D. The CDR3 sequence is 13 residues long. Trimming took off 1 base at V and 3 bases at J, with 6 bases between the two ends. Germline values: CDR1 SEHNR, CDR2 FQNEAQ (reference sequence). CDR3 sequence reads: CASSLVLDTEAFF. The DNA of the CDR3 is TGTGCCAGCAGCTTAGTATTAGACACTGAAGCTTTCTTT.

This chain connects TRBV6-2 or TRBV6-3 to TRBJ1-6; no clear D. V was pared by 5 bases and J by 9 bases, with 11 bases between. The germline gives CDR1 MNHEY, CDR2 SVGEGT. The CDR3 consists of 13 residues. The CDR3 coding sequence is TGTGCCAGCAGTCACCTCCTAGGTTCACCCCTCCACTTT. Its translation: CASSHLLGSPLHF.

The DNA of the CDR3 is TGTGCCAGCACCCGGTACAATGAGCAGTTCTTC. This gives the protein CASTRYNEQFF. The V and J genes are TRBV27 and TRBJ2-1; no firm D call. The V and J ends lost 7 bases and 4 bases respectively, with 5 bases between them. Germline lookup yields CDR1 MNHEY and CDR2 SMNVEV (reference sequence). There are 11 residues in the CDR3.

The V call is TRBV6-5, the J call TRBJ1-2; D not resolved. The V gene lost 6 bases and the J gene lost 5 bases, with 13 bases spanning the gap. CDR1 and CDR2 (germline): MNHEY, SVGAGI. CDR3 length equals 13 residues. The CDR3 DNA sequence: TGTGCCAGCAGCCCACAGCTAAGTTATGGCTACACCTTC. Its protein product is CASSPQLSYGYTF.

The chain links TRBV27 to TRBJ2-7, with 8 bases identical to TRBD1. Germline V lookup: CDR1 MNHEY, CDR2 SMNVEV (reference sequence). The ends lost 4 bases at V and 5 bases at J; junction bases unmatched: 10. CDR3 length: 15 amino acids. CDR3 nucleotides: TGTGCCAGCAGTTCCTTCGGGACAGGACGTAACGAGCAGTACTTC. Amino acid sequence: CASSSFGTGRNEQYF.

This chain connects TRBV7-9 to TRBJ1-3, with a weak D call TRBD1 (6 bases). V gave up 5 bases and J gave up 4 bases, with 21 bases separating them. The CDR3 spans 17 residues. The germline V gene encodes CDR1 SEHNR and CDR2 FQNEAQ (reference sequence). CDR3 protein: CASSPSPGHISGNTIYF. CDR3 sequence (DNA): TGTGCCAGCAGCCCCTCACCGGGACACATATCCGGAAACACCATATATTTT. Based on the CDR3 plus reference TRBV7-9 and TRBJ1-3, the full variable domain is DTGVSQNPRHKITKRGQNVTFRCDPISEHNRLYWYRQTLGQGPEFLTYFQNEAQLEKSRLLSDRFSAERPKGSFSTLEIQRTEQGDSAMYLCASSPSPGHISGNTIYFGEGSWLTVV.

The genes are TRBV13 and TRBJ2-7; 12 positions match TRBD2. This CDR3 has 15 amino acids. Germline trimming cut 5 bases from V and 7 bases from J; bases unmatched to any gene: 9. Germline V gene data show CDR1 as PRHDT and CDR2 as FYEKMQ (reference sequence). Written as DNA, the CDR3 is TGTGCCAGCAGCGTAAGACTAGCGGGAGATGAAGAGCAGTACTTC. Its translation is CASSVRLAGDEEQYF.

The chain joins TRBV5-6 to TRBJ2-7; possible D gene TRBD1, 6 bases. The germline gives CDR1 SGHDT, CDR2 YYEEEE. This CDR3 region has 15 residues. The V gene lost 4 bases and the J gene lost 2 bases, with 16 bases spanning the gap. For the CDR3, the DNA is TGTGCCAGCAGCGCCTGGGCGACAGGCACCTACGAGCAGTACTTC. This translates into CASSAWATGTYEQYF.

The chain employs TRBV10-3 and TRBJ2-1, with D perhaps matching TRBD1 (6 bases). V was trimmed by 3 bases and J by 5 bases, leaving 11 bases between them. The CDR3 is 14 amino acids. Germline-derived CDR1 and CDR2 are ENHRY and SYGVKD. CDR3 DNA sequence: TGTGCCATCAGTGAACAGGGAACTGACAATGAGCAGTTCTTC. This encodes CAISEQGTDNEQFF.

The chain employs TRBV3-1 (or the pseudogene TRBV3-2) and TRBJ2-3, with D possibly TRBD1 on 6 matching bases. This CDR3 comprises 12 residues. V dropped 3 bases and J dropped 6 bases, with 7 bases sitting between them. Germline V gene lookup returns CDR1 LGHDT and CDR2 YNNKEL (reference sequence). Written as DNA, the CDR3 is TGTGCCAGCAGCCAGAGGGGGGATACGCAGTATTTT. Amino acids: CASSQRGDTQYF.

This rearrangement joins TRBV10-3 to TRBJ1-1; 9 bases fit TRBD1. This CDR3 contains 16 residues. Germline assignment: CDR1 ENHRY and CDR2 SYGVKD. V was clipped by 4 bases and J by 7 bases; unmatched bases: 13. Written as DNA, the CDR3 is TGTGCCATCAGTGTCAGTTTCGGGACAGGGCTCGTTGAAGCTTTCTTT. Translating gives CAISVSFGTGLVEAFF.

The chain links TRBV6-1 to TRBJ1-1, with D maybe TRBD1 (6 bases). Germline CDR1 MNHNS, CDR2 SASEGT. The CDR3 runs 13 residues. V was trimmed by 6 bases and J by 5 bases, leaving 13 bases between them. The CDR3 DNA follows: TGTGCCAGCAGCTCAGGGAGGGGGACTGAAGCTTTCTTT. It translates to CASSSGRGTEAFF.

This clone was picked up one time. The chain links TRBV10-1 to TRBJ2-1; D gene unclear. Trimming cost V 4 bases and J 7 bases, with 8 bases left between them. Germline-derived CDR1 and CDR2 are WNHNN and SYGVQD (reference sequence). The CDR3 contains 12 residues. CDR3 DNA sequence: TGCGCCAGCAGTGCCGCGGCGAATGAGCAGTTCTTC. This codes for CASSAAANEQFF.

The CDR3 nucleotides read TGCAGTGCTAGTCCGGGGACTAGCGGGAGGGCATGGCAGTTCTTC. Translated, it gives CSASPGTSGRAWQFF. The gene calls are TRBV20-1 and TRBJ2-1; 16 nucleotides match TRBD2. With 3 bases clipped from V and 12 bases from J, the junction kept 8 bases outside the gene matches. The germline V gene has CDR1 DFQATT and CDR2 SNEGSKA (reference sequence). The CDR3 contains 15 residues.

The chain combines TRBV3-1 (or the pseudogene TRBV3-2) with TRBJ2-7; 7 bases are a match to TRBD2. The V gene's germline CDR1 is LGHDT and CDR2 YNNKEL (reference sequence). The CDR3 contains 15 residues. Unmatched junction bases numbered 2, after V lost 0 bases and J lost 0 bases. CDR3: CASSQERELSYEQYF. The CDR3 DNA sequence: TGTGCCAGCAGCCAAGAGCGGGAGCTCTCCTACGAGCAGTACTTC.

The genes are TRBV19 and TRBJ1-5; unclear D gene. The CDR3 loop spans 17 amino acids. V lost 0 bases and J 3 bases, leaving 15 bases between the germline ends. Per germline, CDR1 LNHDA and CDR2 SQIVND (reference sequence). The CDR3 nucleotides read TGTGCCAGTAGTATAGATAGCCCGACGGAACCCAATCAGCCCCAGCATTTT. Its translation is CASSIDSPTEPNQPQHF.

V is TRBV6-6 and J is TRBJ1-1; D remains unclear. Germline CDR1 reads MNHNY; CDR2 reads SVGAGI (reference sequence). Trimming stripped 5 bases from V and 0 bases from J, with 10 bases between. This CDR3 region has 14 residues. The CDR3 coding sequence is TGTGCCAGCAGTACGGCGGTTATGAACACTGAAGCTTTCTTT. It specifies CASSTAVMNTEAFF.